These 28 T cell receptor beta chains originate from one sample sequenced in a study of T-cell memory formation after mild COVID-19. TCRdb reanalysed the 5' RACE reads using MiXCR and keeps one entry per CDR3 protein. In the table there are 150,000 to 200,000 distinct CDR3 sequences, 9.5% to 13% of which are singletons. The sequenced sample consisted of PBMCs or a T cell subset sorted from them (not recorded which). The receptors were sampled from a man younger than 30 who had mild COVID-19 (a few samples of this study predate the infection). Cell type and time point are not known.

The gene calls are TRBV29-1 and TRBJ2-5; D is ambiguous. Trimming took 7 bases from V and 5 from J, leaving 14 bases between them. This CDR3 contains 12 residues. Looked up from germline, CDR1 is SQVTM and CDR2 is ANQGSEA. CDR3 DNA: TGCAGCGCCGATCCAGTCGGGGAGACCCAGTACTTC. Translating gives CSADPVGETQYF.

This clonotype was counted at least ten times. The chain has TRBV29-1 and TRBJ2-1; D is unclear. Trimming shortened V by 5 bases and J by 9 bases, and 11 bases separated the two germline ends. Germline V gene lookup returns CDR1 SQVTM and CDR2 ANQGSEA. The CDR3 loop spans 11 amino acids. CDR3 protein: CSVIRATEQFF. The CDR3 DNA is TGCAGCGTTATTCGGGCAACTGAGCAGTTCTTC.

The rearrangement joins TRBV9 to TRBJ2-7; D gene unclear. The CDR3 is 15 amino acids. Germline V gene lookup returns CDR1 SGDLS and CDR2 YYNGEE. V was shortened by 0 bases and J by 2 bases, with 12 bases between the two germline ends. The CDR3 loop is CASSVGLAEPYEQYF. Written as DNA, the CDR3 is TGTGCCAGCAGCGTAGGTTTGGCGGAACCCTACGAGCAGTACTTC.

The gene calls are TRBV5-6 and TRBJ1-6; D perhaps matches TRBD1 (5 bases). The CDR3 totals 15 residues. V was clipped by 4 bases and J by 7 bases, with 15 bases between them. Per germline, CDR1 SGHDT and CDR2 YYEEEE. The CDR3 spells CASSRRAWGNSPLHF. Here the CDR3 DNA reads TGTGCCAGCAGCCGTCGGGCCTGGGGCAATTCACCCCTCCACTTT.

This clonotype appeared a few times. This rearrangement joins TRBV11-2 to TRBJ2-1, with D uncertain. This CDR3 region has 11 residues. V lost 10 bases and J lost 3, with 7 bases in between. In germline, CDR1 is SGHAT, CDR2 FQNNGV. CDR3 protein: CATQLYNEQFF. CDR3 nucleotides: TGTGCCACCCAACTCTACAATGAGCAGTTCTTC.

The sample holds a few counts of this clonotype. The chain joins TRBV29-1 to TRBJ1-5; 12 nucleotides agree with TRBD1. Germline V gene sequence: CDR1 SQVTM, CDR2 ANQGSEA. There are 15 residues in the CDR3. V gave up 5 bases and J gave up 4 bases; unmatched junction bases: 6. CDR3 region: CSVPGTGGRNQPQHF. The CDR3 nucleotides read TGCAGCGTTCCCGGGACAGGGGGCCGTAATCAGCCCCAGCATTTT.

CDR3 coding DNA: TGTGCCAGCAGCCGCGGACAGGGACCGGCCTACGAGCAGTACGTC. It encodes CASSRGQGPAYEQYV. The chain links TRBV7-8 to TRBJ2-7; 8 bases are shared with TRBD1. Per the germline V gene, CDR1 is SGHVS and CDR2 is FQNEAQ. The CDR3 extends over 15 amino acids. V shed 5 bases, J shed 2 bases, and the junction held 8 bases outside the gene matches.

The table lists this clonotype with a few counts. The chain combines TRBV5-4 with TRBJ2-7, with no clear D. This CDR3 has 12 residues. Trimming left V 0 bases short and J 5 bases short, with 6 bases between. From germline, CDR1 is SGHNT and CDR2 YYREEE (reference sequence). CDR3 nucleotides: TGTGCCAGCAGCTTGGACCAAAACGAGCAGTACGTC. Its translation: CASSLDQNEQYV.

This clonotype has only a few counts. This rearrangement joins TRBV6-6 to TRBJ1-2, with D possibly TRBD1 on 6 matching bases. This CDR3 has 14 amino acids. The V and J ends lost 2 bases and 8 bases respectively, with 15 bases between them. Per germline, CDR1 MNHNY and CDR2 SVGAGI (reference sequence). The CDR3 spells CASSYNRAGEGYTF. As DNA, the CDR3 is TGTGCCAGCAGTTACAATCGGGCAGGGGAAGGCTACACCTTC.

The chain has TRBV6-2 or TRBV6-3 and TRBJ2-5; no reliable D call. The CDR3 runs to 13 residues. Germline values: CDR1 MNHEY, CDR2 SVGEGT. The V end was cut by 1 base, the J end by 4 bases, with 7 bases between. CDR3 region: CASSYLLGETQYF. Written as DNA, the CDR3 is TGTGCCAGCAGTTACTTATTAGGAGAGACCCAGTACTTC.

J is TRBJ1-2 and V is TRBV6-2 or TRBV6-3, with TRBD1 matching over 9 bases. CDR1 and CDR2 (germline): MNHEY, SVGEGT. The CDR3 length is 14 residues. V was pared by 5 bases and J by 6 bases, with 7 bases of the junction left unmatched. CDR3 sequence reads: CASSPNRDRDGYTF. In nucleotides, the CDR3 is TGTGCCAGCAGTCCAAACCGGGACAGGGATGGCTACACCTTC.

The table lists this clonotype with many counts. This chain connects TRBV7-9 to TRBJ1-1; tentative D call: TRBD1 (5 bases). V was cut by 3 bases and J by 3 bases, with 14 bases left in between. The CDR3 spans 15 residues. Germline CDR1 reads SEHNR; CDR2 reads FQNEAQ (reference sequence). The CDR3 nucleotides are TGTGCCAGCAGCTTTCTGGGACCGGGGGACACTGAAGCTTTCTTT. It yields the protein CASSFLGPGDTEAFF.

This clonotype was recorded at least ten times. This sequence joins TRBV5-6 and TRBJ2-7, with D perhaps being TRBD1 or TRBD2 (5 bases each). The CDR3 runs 15 residues. The germline gives CDR1 SGHDT, CDR2 YYEEEE. V gave up 3 bases and J gave up 3 bases, with 16 bases separating them. CDR3 sequence: CASSSGPGPRYEQYV. CDR3 sequence (DNA): TGTGCCAGCAGCTCCGGACCGGGACCCCGCTACGAGCAGTACGTC.

V is TRBV7-2 and J is TRBJ1-2; possibly TRBD1 for D (6 bases). This CDR3 is built from 14 residues. Trimming took off 1 base at V and 7 bases at J, with 13 bases between the two ends. The V gene's germline CDR1 is SGHTA and CDR2 FQGNSA. The CDR3 region is CASSLVRGAGGYTF. For the CDR3, the DNA is TGTGCCAGCAGCTTAGTTCGGGGGGCAGGTGGCTACACCTTC.

This clonotype has more than one count but fewer than ten. The chain recombines TRBV6-4 with TRBJ1-4; D is unclear. The CDR3 loop spans 14 amino acids. Germline-derived CDR1 and CDR2 are MRHNA and SNTAGT. Trimming took off 3 bases at V and 7 bases at J, with 12 bases between the two ends. CDR3 protein: CASSEKVFGEKLFF. CDR3 DNA: TGTGCCAGCAGTGAGAAGGTCTTCGGTGAAAAACTGTTTTTT.

The genes are TRBV7-6 and TRBJ1-3, with D possibly TRBD1 on 5 matching bases. Germline loops: CDR1 SGHVS, CDR2 FNYEAQ. Trimming left V 5 bases short and J 5 bases short, with 13 bases between. This CDR3 spans 14 amino acids. CDR3 coding DNA: TGTGCCAGCAGCCGGGCGGGGCCGCGAAACACCATATATTTT. Residues: CASSRAGPRNTIYF. Based on the CDR3 plus reference TRBV7-6 and TRBJ1-3, the full variable domain is GAGVSQSPRYKVTKRGQDVALRCDPISGHVSLYWYRQALGQGPEFLTYFNYEAQQDKSGLPNDRFSAERPEGSISTLTIQRTEQRDSAMYRCASSRAGPRNTIYFGEGSWLTVV.

There are a few counts of this clonotype. J is TRBJ2-1 and V is TRBV12-3 or TRBV12-4, with D possibly matching TRBD2 (6 bases). CDR3 length: 12 residues. The V end lost 3 bases, the J end lost 9 bases, and 9 bases lay between the germline ends. The CDR3 region is CASSFTGVEQFF. The CDR3 DNA sequence: TGTGCCAGCAGTTTCACGGGGGTTGAGCAGTTCTTC.

The sample holds many counts of this clonotype. The CDR3 DNA sequence: TGTGCCAGCAGCTTATCCAGGGGGCGCGAGTCTAATGAAAAACTGTTTTTT. Translation: CASSLSRGRESNEKLFF. This chain uses TRBV7-8 with TRBJ1-4; 8 nucleotides align to TRBD1. Unmatched junction bases numbered 8, after V lost 2 bases and J lost 3 bases. This CDR3 region has 17 residues. Germline CDR1 and CDR2: SGHVS and FQNEAQ.

This clonotype was recorded a few times. This chain connects TRBV9 to TRBJ2-5; D possibly matches TRBD1 or TRBD2 (5 bases each). The CDR3 extends over 15 amino acids. In germline, CDR1 is SGDLS, CDR2 YYNGEE. Trimming shortened V by 0 bases and J by 3 bases, and 12 bases separated the two germline ends. This CDR3 reads CASSVGGGPKETQYF. The DNA of the CDR3 is TGTGCCAGCAGCGTAGGTGGGGGACCGAAAGAGACCCAGTACTTC. Together with reference TRBV9 and TRBJ2-5, the CDR3 gives the full variable domain: DSGVTQTPKHLITATGQRVTLRCSPRSGDLSVYWYQQSLDQGLQFLIQYYNGEERAKGNILERFSAQQFPDLHSELNLSSLELGDSALYFCASSVGGGPKETQYFGPGTRLLVL.

This clonotype occurred a few times. Written as DNA, the CDR3 is TGCGCCAGCAGCTCCGGACTAGCGGGGAGCTCCTACAATGAGCAGTTCTTC. It specifies CASSSGLAGSSYNEQFF. The V call is TRBV5-1, the J call TRBJ2-1; TRBD2 agrees at 12 bases. V dropped 3 bases and J dropped 0; count of bases not matched to a gene: 4. The CDR3 extends over 17 amino acids. Germline lookup yields CDR1 SGHRS and CDR2 YFSETQ.

J is TRBJ2-7 and V is TRBV13, with TRBD1 identical over 8 bases. Germline loops: CDR1 PRHDT, CDR2 FYEKMQ (reference sequence). The length of the CDR3 is 14 residues. With V trimmed by 3 bases and J by 3 bases, 4 bases remained unmatched. CDR3 in amino acids: CASSFRGQNYEQYF. The CDR3 DNA is TGTGCCAGCAGCTTCAGGGGGCAAAACTACGAGCAGTACTTC. Together with reference TRBV13 and TRBJ2-7, the CDR3 gives the full variable domain: AAGVIQSPRHLIKEKRETATLKCYPIPRHDTVYWYQQGPGQDPQFLISFYEKMQSDKGSIPDRFSAQQFSDYHSELNMSSLELGDSALYFCASSFRGQNYEQYFGPGTRLTVT.

This clonotype was detected many times. The gene calls are TRBV6-2 or TRBV6-3 and TRBJ1-5; D is perhaps TRBD1 (5 bases). The CDR3 runs 13 residues. Germline V lookup: CDR1 MNHEY, CDR2 SVGEGT. V gave up 6 bases and J gave up 7 bases, with 13 bases separating them. DNA of the CDR3: TGTGCCAGCAGCGCCTTAGGGGAACAGCCCCAGCATTTT. Residues: CASSALGEQPQHF.

This clonotype has more than one count but fewer than ten. The chain uses TRBV5-6 and TRBJ2-1; D is perhaps TRBD2 (6 bases). Germline V gene sequence: CDR1 SGHDT, CDR2 YYEEEE. The CDR3 covers 15 residues. The V and J ends lost 5 bases and 0 bases respectively, with 12 bases between them. CDR3 residues: CASSRGASSYNEQFF. For the CDR3, the DNA is TGTGCCAGCAGTCGCGGGGCGAGCTCCTACAATGAGCAGTTCTTC.

A few counts support this clonotype. The DNA of the CDR3 is TGTGCCAGCAGTCACTGGGGTGAGCGGGGTCGCACAGATACGCAGTATTTT. It encodes CASSHWGERGRTDTQYF. V gene TRBV12-3 or TRBV12-4 combines with J gene TRBJ2-3, with 7 nucleotides matching TRBD2. The CDR3 has 17 amino acids. With 5 bases clipped from V and 1 base from J, the junction kept 12 bases outside the gene matches.

Worth noting for this clonotype: Just one base apart from a much larger clone, this may be a read error. The rearrangement joins TRBV4-3 to TRBJ2-7; TRBD1 aligns across 9 bases. Germline CDR1 reads LGHNA; CDR2 reads YSLEER. The CDR3 runs to 15 residues. With 2 bases clipped from V and 6 bases from J, the junction kept 8 bases outside the gene matches. CDR3 coding DNA: TGCGCCAGCAGCCAAAGTCGGGGACAGGGAAGCGAGCAGTACTTC. Translating gives CASSQSRGQGSEQYF.

The sample holds many counts of this clonotype. The chain joins TRBV5-1 to TRBJ2-3; possibly TRBD2 for D (6 bases). The V end was cut by 2 bases, the J end by 2 bases, with 12 bases between. The CDR3 totals 15 residues. CDR1 and CDR2 (germline): SGHRS, YFSETQ. The CDR3 loop is CASSFTSRDTDTQYF. The CDR3, as DNA: TGCGCCAGCAGCTTTACTAGCAGAGACACAGATACGCAGTATTTT. The full variable domain, its missing parts supplied by reference TRBV5-1 and TRBJ2-3, is KAGVTQTPRYLIKTRGQQVTLSCSPISGHRSVSWYQQTPGQGLQFLFEYFSETQRNKGNFPGRFSGRQFSNSRSEMNVSTLELGDSALYLCASSFTSRDTDTQYFGPGTRLTVL.

This clonotype was seen a handful of times. The chain links TRBV7-2 to TRBJ1-2; D gene unclear. Germline V gene data show CDR1 as SGHTA and CDR2 as FQGNSA. There are 12 residues in the CDR3. Trimming took 1 base from V and 4 from J, leaving 4 bases between them. The CDR3 DNA reads as TGTGCCAGCAGCTTAGAGAGCTATGGCTACACCTTC. This translates into CASSLESYGYTF.

J is TRBJ1-3 and V is TRBV20-1; D is uncertain. The V gene's germline CDR1 is DFQATT and CDR2 SNEGSKA (reference sequence). The CDR3 consists of 13 residues. V lost 3 bases, J lost 5 bases, and 11 bases lay in between. CDR3 sequence: CSARFGLRNTIYF. CDR3 coding DNA: TGCAGTGCTAGGTTTGGCCTCCGAAACACCATATATTTT.